A selection of T cell receptor beta chains follows, all from one sample in a study of blood T cells in healthy people across ages. TCRdb passed the 5' RACE reads through MiXCR, listing each CDR3 protein once. The repertoire holds about 1.8 million distinct CDR3 sequences, with roughly 50% as singletons. The sample taken for sequencing was blood. Receptor source: a woman aged 35 to 49 in good health. The CDR3 runs from the conserved cysteine through the conserved F or W. Fields, in order: J gene, V gene, clone size, D gene, CDR3 protein. D genes are given only for firm matches. The size of a clone is reported for some rows only, either as once, few or many, or as a class for expanded clones.

j_gene: TRBJ2-5; v_gene: TRBV6-6; abundance: few; d_gene: .; CDR3aa: CATSLGGNQETQYF
j_gene: TRBJ2-3; v_gene: TRBV4-2; abundance: .; d_gene: .; CDR3aa: CASSQEGGITQYF
j_gene: TRBJ1-2; v_gene: TRBV6-6; abundance: .; d_gene: .; CDR3aa: CASSGRSNYGYTF
j_gene: TRBJ2-3; v_gene: TRBV4-2; abundance: .; d_gene: .; CDR3aa: CASSQDGISTDTRYF
j_gene: TRBJ2-5; v_gene: TRBV7-3; abundance: .; d_gene: .; CDR3aa: CASSLLGGFQETQYF
j_gene: TRBJ2-1; v_gene: TRBV20-1; abundance: .; d_gene: .; CDR3aa: CSARVRSTGTLQFF
j_gene: TRBJ2-5; v_gene: TRBV29-1; abundance: .; d_gene: .; CDR3aa: CSAGNRVQETQYF
j_gene: TRBJ2-3; v_gene: TRBV6-5; abundance: .; d_gene: TRBD2; CDR3aa: CASSYGLAGDTDMQYF
j_gene: TRBJ1-2; v_gene: TRBV20-1; abundance: once; d_gene: .; CDR3aa: CSAENPEVEAGGSTF
j_gene: TRBJ1-2; v_gene: TRBV7-8; abundance: .; d_gene: .; CDR3aa: CASSLSTDPGVYGYTF
j_gene: TRBJ2-3; v_gene: TRBV7-2; abundance: .; d_gene: .; CDR3aa: CATFLSTDTQYF
j_gene: TRBJ2-3; v_gene: TRBV5-6; abundance: .; d_gene: TRBD2; CDR3aa: CATRASGRSTDTQYF
j_gene: TRBJ1-1; v_gene: TRBV6-2/TRBV6-3; abundance: .; d_gene: .; CDR3aa: CASSWVFTEAFF
j_gene: TRBJ2-1; v_gene: TRBV11-2; abundance: .; d_gene: TRBD1; CDR3aa: CASTSGTGVYEQFF
j_gene: TRBJ1-6; v_gene: TRBV7-2; abundance: .; d_gene: .; CDR3aa: CASSLKMGLSLLHF
j_gene: TRBJ2-1; v_gene: TRBV20-1; abundance: .; d_gene: TRBD2; CDR3aa: CSVASGDNEQFF
j_gene: TRBJ2-6; v_gene: TRBV24-1; abundance: .; d_gene: .; CDR3aa: CATRPQVSRANVLTF
j_gene: TRBJ2-5; v_gene: TRBV20-1; abundance: .; d_gene: TRBD2; CDR3aa: CSAPERGGTFLETQYF
j_gene: TRBJ1-5; v_gene: TRBV4-3; abundance: .; d_gene: .; CDR3aa: CASSQERPGLQTGNQPQHF
j_gene: TRBJ2-6; v_gene: TRBV5-1; abundance: many; d_gene: .; CDR3aa: CASSLGDGANVLTF
j_gene: TRBJ1-4; v_gene: TRBV20-1; abundance: .; d_gene: .; CDR3aa: CSARGHGQLNEKLFF
j_gene: TRBJ1-2; v_gene: TRBV7-9; abundance: .; d_gene: .; CDR3aa: CASSSGTSGLGDDYTF
j_gene: TRBJ1-1; v_gene: TRBV12-3/TRBV12-4; abundance: .; d_gene: .; CDR3aa: CASMEAGSAFF
j_gene: TRBJ2-4; v_gene: TRBV7-2; abundance: .; d_gene: TRBD2; CDR3aa: CASSQGLAGTIAKNIQYF
j_gene: TRBJ2-7; v_gene: TRBV12-3/TRBV12-4; abundance: .; d_gene: .; CDR3aa: CASSLNTGNYEQYF
j_gene: TRBJ2-3; v_gene: TRBV6-2/TRBV6-3; abundance: .; d_gene: .; CDR3aa: CASAGTPTLCLYF
j_gene: TRBJ2-1; v_gene: TRBV12-3/TRBV12-4; abundance: .; d_gene: .; CDR3aa: CASSLLPKQFF
j_gene: TRBJ2-1; v_gene: TRBV7-9; abundance: .; d_gene: TRBD2; CDR3aa: CASSRTSGGDEQFF
j_gene: TRBJ2-3; v_gene: TRBV6-6; abundance: .; d_gene: .; CDR3aa: CASRLGQGPDTQYF
j_gene: TRBJ1-2; v_gene: TRBV9; abundance: .; d_gene: .; CDR3aa: CASRDVLYGYTF
j_gene: TRBJ2-3; v_gene: TRBV20-1; abundance: few; d_gene: .; CDR3aa: CSASGAVGPDTQYF